This TCR beta chain was recovered during a study of blood T cell repertoires in COVID-19. Background on the study: The United States, Italy and Spain were the sources of the acute and convalescent COVID-19 samples.

The protocol was immunoSEQ multiplex PCR, while the TCRdb copy is restricted to in-frame clones and leaves out a portion. The table shows 130,000 to 150,000 clones, with 84% occurring only once. This TCR came from a woman in her forties or fifties who had been exposed to COVID-19. Sequenced material: PBMCs or T cells enriched from blood (not recorded which).

The CDR3 bases are TGTGCCAGCAGTACCGCACTAGCGGTCCTCTACGAGCAGTACTTC. Protein sequence: CASSTALAVLYEQYF. V and J are TRBV6-2 or TRBV6-3 and TRBJ2-7, with 8 bases that match TRBD2. The CDR3 spans 15 residues. V lost 5 bases, J lost 3 bases, and 9 bases stayed unmatched. Germline CDR1 and CDR2: MNHEY and SVGEGT.